The sequence of this TCR beta chain was determined in a study of cytomegalovirus exposure and HLA in healthy donors. The V gene lost 10 bases and the J gene lost 0 bases, with 19 bases spanning the gap. This CDR3 is built from 15 residues. Germline assignment: CDR1 MNHNS and CDR2 SASEGT. Amplification used 60 Vbeta primers and 13 Jbeta primers. The assay was immunoSEQ multiplex PCR, and TCRdb's table has in-frame clones only and misses some. The sample carries around 200,000 clones, around 88% recorded once. Participants comprised healthy donors of bone marrow. The study's findings and limits: Earlier analysis yielded a pattern in which most TCR beta V segments were productive about 87% or about 30% of the time. A later analysis linked a missense variant in DCLRE1C to the trimming of TCR beta V and J genes.

On this clone itself: As yet, its antigen is unknown.

This TCR derives from a woman in her twenties or thirties in good health and CMV-seronegative. The J gene is TRBJ2-7, the V gene TRBV6-1; possibly TRBD2 for D (6 bases). Sequencing used PBMCs. The CDR3 DNA is TGTGCCACACTCGCCGCGACTAGAGGCTCCTACGAGCAGTACTTC. Protein product: CATLAATRGSYEQYF.